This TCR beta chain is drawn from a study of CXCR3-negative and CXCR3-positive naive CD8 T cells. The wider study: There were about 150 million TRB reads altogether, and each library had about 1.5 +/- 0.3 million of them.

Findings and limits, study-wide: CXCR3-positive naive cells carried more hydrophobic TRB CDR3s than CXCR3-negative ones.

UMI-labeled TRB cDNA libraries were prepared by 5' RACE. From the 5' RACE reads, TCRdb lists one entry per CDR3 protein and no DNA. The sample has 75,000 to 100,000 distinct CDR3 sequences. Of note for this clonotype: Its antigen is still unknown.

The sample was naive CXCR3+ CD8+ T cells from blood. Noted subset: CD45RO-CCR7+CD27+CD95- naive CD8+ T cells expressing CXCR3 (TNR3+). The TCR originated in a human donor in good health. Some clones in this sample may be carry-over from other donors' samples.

The CDR3 sequence: CASSLWGSAQPQHF. The chain has TRBV7-2 and TRBJ1-5. The germline V gene encodes CDR1 SGHTA and CDR2 FQGNSA. This CDR3 region has 14 residues.